The 16 T cell receptor beta chains reported below all come from one sample, sequenced in a study of T cell responses to AZD1222 COVID-19 vaccine. Clones were sequenced by immunoSEQ multiplex PCR, and TCRdb holds only the in-frame ones, with some missing. The data show approximately 110,000 clones, with about 91% seen just once and less than 6% held by the top ten. Sequencing was performed on peripheral blood, taken on day 0 of AZD1222 vaccination. The receptors derive from an adult in good health.

This clone was seen more than once but under ten times. V usage is TRBV2 and J usage is TRBJ2-7, with D maybe TRBD1 (5 bases). Trimming removed 2 bases at V and 4 bases at J, with 6 bases between. The CDR3 has 12 amino acids. Germline CDR1 and CDR2: SNHLY and FYNNEI. CDR3 nucleotide sequence: TGTGCCAGCAGTGAAAGGGGATACGAGCAGTACTTC. It specifies CASSERGYEQYF.

The table lists this clone with a count of one. The V and J genes are TRBV19 and TRBJ1-1; 11 nucleotides align to TRBD1. The CDR3 length is 16 residues. Per germline, CDR1 LNHDA and CDR2 SQIVND (reference sequence). With 4 bases clipped from V and 5 bases from J, the junction kept 9 bases outside the gene matches. The CDR3 loop reads CASSTAGQGGRTEAFF. The CDR3 nucleotides are TGTGCCAGTAGTACAGCGGGACAGGGGGGGAGGACTGAAGCTTTCTTT.

This chain links TRBV4-2 with TRBJ1-3, with TRBD1 matching over 8 bases. Trimming cost V 3 bases and J 4 bases; bases outside gene matches: 5. Germline CDR1 LGHNA, CDR2 YNFKEQ. The CDR3 is 15 amino acids. In DNA form, the CDR3 reads TGTGCCAGCAGCCAGAGGACAGGGACGGGAAACACCATATATTTT. As protein: CASSQRTGTGNTIYF.

The chain combines TRBV6-2 or TRBV6-3 with TRBJ2-1, with D tentatively TRBD2 (6 bases). The CDR3 contains 17 residues. The germline gives CDR1 MNHEY, CDR2 SVGEGT. V was clipped by 0 bases and J by 8 bases, with 20 bases between them. The CDR3 loop reads CASSYSTFGGRMDEQFF. The CDR3 coding sequence is TGTGCCAGCAGTTACTCGACATTCGGGGGTCGGATGGATGAGCAGTTCTTC.

This chain uses TRBV27 with TRBJ1-1; D is undetermined. This CDR3 has 13 amino acids. Germline values: CDR1 MNHEY, CDR2 SMNVEV (reference sequence). V was pared by 6 bases and J by 0 bases, with 8 bases between. The CDR3 DNA sequence: TGTGCCAGCAGATCAGTGGTGAACACTGAAGCTTTCTTT. This codes for CASRSVVNTEAFF.

This chain joins TRBV2 and TRBJ2-5; D gene ambiguous. The V end was cut by 4 bases, the J end by 2 bases, with 8 bases between. The CDR3 is 13 residues long. CDR1 is SNHLY, CDR2 FYNNEI, per germline. CDR3 coding DNA: TGTGCCAGCAGTGGTAACTTTCAAGAGACCCAGTACTTC. Translation gives CASSGNFQETQYF.

The chain uses TRBV11-2 and TRBJ2-7; D unresolved. The CDR3 loop spans 13 amino acids. With 1 base removed from V and 4 bases from J, the gap between germline ends came to 8 bases. Germline V gives CDR1 SGHAT, CDR2 FQNNGV. In DNA form, the CDR3 reads TGTGCCAGCAGCTTAGGGCGGTTTTACGAGCAGTACTTC. Amino acids: CASSLGRFYEQYF. The full variable domain, in which reference TRBV11-2 and TRBJ2-7 provide the parts outside the CDR3, is EAGVAQSPRYKIIEKRQSVAFWCNPISGHATLYWYQQILGQGPKLLIQFQNNGVVDDSQLPKDRFSAERLKGVDSTLKIQPAKLEDSAVYLCASSLGRFYEQYFGPGTRLTVT.

DNA for the CDR3: TGTGCCAGCAGGCCCCCCTCTAACTATGGCTACACCTTC. It yields the protein CASRPPSNYGYTF. The rearrangement joins TRBV7-2 to TRBJ1-2; D is unresolved. The CDR3 spans 13 residues. Germline lookup yields CDR1 SGHTA and CDR2 FQGNSA. V lost 6 bases to trimming and J lost 0 bases, with 8 bases between them.

This chain connects TRBV27 to TRBJ2-3; 9 bases are a match to TRBD2. J lost 6 bases, V lost 2 bases, and 6 bases had no gene match. Germline lookup yields CDR1 MNHEY and CDR2 SMNVEV (reference sequence). The CDR3 is 15 residues long. The DNA of the CDR3 is TGTGCCAGCAGTTTAGCGGGGGGGCCTTCGGATACGCAGTATTTT. Amino acid sequence: CASSLAGGPSDTQYF.

In the case of this clone: Within the sample, other DNA sequences also encode this same CDR3. This chain joins TRBV11-2 and TRBJ2-1; D is uncertain. The CDR3 has 12 residues. Germline loops: CDR1 SGHAT, CDR2 FQNNGV. The V end was cut by 1 base, the J end by 7 bases, with 5 bases between. The CDR3 spells CASSLVRNEQFF. CDR3 in DNA: TGTGCCAGCAGCTTAGTTAGGAATGAGCAGTTCTTC.

The chain carries TRBV24-1 and TRBJ2-1; a possible D gene is TRBD1 (6 bases). This CDR3 contains 14 residues. The germline V gene has CDR1 KGHDR and CDR2 SFDVKD. Trimming removed 4 bases from V and 5 bases from J, with 11 bases in between. The CDR3: CATSDPGHNNEQFF. The CDR3 DNA reads TGTGCCACCAGTGACCCGGGACATAACAATGAGCAGTTCTTC.

This clone has a single count. The chain is built from TRBV7-9 and TRBJ1-3; the D is unclear. The germline V gene has CDR1 SEHNR and CDR2 FQNEAQ (reference sequence). The length of the CDR3 is 15 residues. The V and J ends lost 1 base and 0 bases respectively, with 7 bases between them. CDR3 nucleotide sequence: TGTGCCAGCAGCTTAGACGCCATCTCTGGAAACACCATATATTTT. Its translation: CASSLDAISGNTIYF.

This clone was detected once. J is TRBJ2-3 and V is TRBV29-1; D uncertain. The CDR3 has 14 residues. Germline V lookup: CDR1 SQVTM, CDR2 ANQGSEA. Between the trimmed V and J ends, which lost 3 bases and 2 bases, there was a span of 12 bases. The CDR3 nucleotides are TGCAGCGTTGAGCCATCCGGGTTCACAGATACGCAGTATTTT. Translating it yields CSVEPSGFTDTQYF.

In its sample, this clone was seen once. The V and J genes are TRBV19 and TRBJ1-5, with D unclear. V lost 6 bases to trimming and J lost 0 bases, with 6 bases between them. This CDR3 spans 13 amino acids. Germline assignment: CDR1 LNHDA and CDR2 SQIVND (reference sequence). CDR3: CASREYSNQPQHF. The CDR3 bases are TGTGCCAGTAGAGAATATAGCAATCAGCCCCAGCATTTT.

The chain links TRBV19 to TRBJ2-7, with D perhaps matching TRBD1 (7 bases). The CDR3 covers 16 residues. In germline, CDR1 is LNHDA, CDR2 SQIVND (reference sequence). Trimming removed 4 bases from V and 0 bases from J, with 16 bases in between. This CDR3 reads CASSSRQGGISYEQYF. The CDR3 DNA reads as TGTGCCAGTAGTAGCAGACAGGGAGGTATCTCCTACGAGCAGTACTTC.

V is TRBV10-3 and J is TRBJ1-2, with D perhaps matching TRBD1 (5 bases). Germline CDR1 reads ENHRY; CDR2 reads SYGVKD. This CDR3 contains 13 residues. V was clipped by 0 bases and J by 6 bases, with 8 bases between them. The CDR3 DNA is TGTGCCATCAGTGAGTCCCCAGGGAATGGCTACACCTTC. It yields the protein CAISESPGNGYTF.